This T cell receptor beta chain originates from a study of blood T cells in healthy people across ages. Overall study findings and caveats: Age brought a roughly linear fall in TCR beta diversity measured per million T cells. PBMCs went unsorted, and a conclusive naive versus antigen-experienced comparison was therefore prevented.

A sample-barcoded 5' primer and a J-beta primer mix were used in a second PCR of roughly 7 to 11 cycles. MiXCR, run by TCRdb on the 5' RACE reads, gives a single entry per CDR3 protein. The sample consists of some 900,000 distinct CDR3 sequences, 25% to 30% of them appearing once. This clonotype was picked up many times. Its antigen is unidentified. CDR1 is DFQATT and CDR2 is SNEGSKA in the germline V gene (reference sequence). The CDR3 sequence is 14 residues long. Trimming removed 1 base from V and 9 bases from J, with 16 bases in between. The chain employs TRBV20-1 and TRBJ2-1; TRBD1 is a possible D gene (6 bases). The TCR was taken from a woman aged 80 or over in good health. The sequenced sample was blood. DNA for the CDR3: TGCAGTGCTAGAGGGCTCTCGCAGGGGTCTGAGCAGTTCTTC. Translation gives CSARGLSQGSEQFF.